The T cell receptor (beta chain) under discussion was sequenced for a study of response to subunit inactivated influenza vaccine. Study outcomes and limitations: The authors put forward the suggestion that each seasonal influenza vaccination may bring in only a limited number of new T cells.

With 6 bases removed from V and 0 bases from J, the gap between germline ends came to 22 bases. The CDR3 length is 18 residues. Germline CDR1 and CDR2: MNHNS and SASEGT. TCRdb reanalysed the RT-PCR reads using MiXCR and keeps one entry per CDR3 protein. The table records about 240,000 distinct CDR3 sequences, approximately 12% of them present only once. This clonotype was picked up many times. The antigen remains unidentified. This receptor was identified in a man aged 45-60 years who received an inactivated influenza vaccine. Sequences were derived from non-naive T cells sorted from PBMCs, sampled less than 15 days before vaccination. This sequence joins TRBV6-1 and TRBJ2-3; possibly TRBD1 for D (7 bases). The CDR3 protein is CASRERQGLLTSTDTQYF. The CDR3 DNA follows: TGTGCCAGCAGGGAAAGACAGGGACTTCTCACTAGCACAGATACGCAGTATTTT.